This T cell receptor (beta chain) was found in a study of T cells in Graves' hyperthyroidism and ophthalmopathy. CDR3 length: 16 residues. Per germline, CDR1 MNHEY and CDR2 SVGAGI. Trimming stripped 0 bases from V and 0 bases from J, with 11 bases between. RNA transcripts provided the source from which TCR beta CDR3 regions were amplified. The HTBI primer set drove a first-round RT-PCR of the TCR CDR3. Via MiXCR, TCRdb re-called the multiplex PCR reads, giving one row per CDR3 protein. Of 200,000 to 300,000 distinct CDR3 sequences listed, approximately 25% were seen once; the top ten hold roughly a third. This clonotype was counted ten times or more.

The sample taken for sequencing was blood. This receptor was obtained from a woman in her forties with Graves' ophthalmopathy. The chain links TRBV6-5 to TRBJ1-1; tentatively, D is TRBD1 (5 bases). Here the CDR3 DNA reads TGTGCCAGCAGTTACTCCGACAGACTTATGAACACTGAAGCTTTCTTT. Its protein product is CASSYSDRLMNTEAFF.